This T cell receptor beta chain was profiled in a study of blood T cell repertoires in COVID-19. Across the study: Italy, Spain and the United States were the sources of the convalescent and acute COVID-19 samples.

Clones were sequenced by immunoSEQ multiplex PCR, and TCRdb holds only the in-frame ones, with some missing. The table lists 190,000 or so clones, 85% to 95% of them singletons. This clone was counted a few times. Germline values: CDR1 MNHEY, CDR2 SVGAGI. V lost 4 bases to trimming and J lost 3 bases; unmatched junction nucleotides: 2. The CDR3 totals 13 residues. Sequencing was performed on peripheral blood. The receptor was derived from a man aged 25 to 40 with COVID-19, enrolled during active disease. This chain links TRBV6-5 with TRBJ2-7; 8 positions match TRBD2. The CDR3 region has the DNA TGTGCCAGCAGTTCCGGGACTAGCTACGAGCAGTACTTC. Encoded protein: CASSSGTSYEQYF.